Presented here are 8 T cell receptor beta chains from one specimen sequenced in a study of technical replicates of blood from several donors. Some clones are missing from TCRdb's copy, which holds only in-frame ones; the method was immunoSEQ multiplex PCR. The data contain around 72,000 clones, under 99% of them singletons. What was sequenced was T cells isolated from PBMCs. These receptors all come from a human donor in good health.

This clone was seen once. CDR3 in amino acids: CASSLRGQGNTEAFF. CDR3 bases: TGTGCCAGCAGCCTCAGGGGCCAGGGGAACACTGAAGCTTTCTTT. The V call is TRBV28, the J call TRBJ1-1; a possible D gene is TRBD1 (6 bases). V dropped 6 bases and J dropped 1 base, with 15 bases sitting between them. CDR1 and CDR2 (germline): MDHEN, SYDVKM. The CDR3 has 15 residues.

V is TRBV6-4 and J is TRBJ2-3, with TRBD1 matching over 7 bases. V trimming: 4 bases; J trimming: 4 bases; junction bases outside the gene matches: 5. Germline V gene lookup returns CDR1 MRHNA and CDR2 SNTAGT. The CDR3 loop spans 14 amino acids. As DNA, the CDR3 is TGTGCCAGCAGTGCCGACAGGGCATCAGATACGCAGTATTTT. Translated, it gives CASSADRASDTQYF.

The V and J genes are TRBV29-1 and TRBJ2-7; 7 bases match TRBD1. This CDR3 has 13 residues. Germline lookup yields CDR1 SQVTM and CDR2 ANQGSEA. J gave up 0 bases and V 7 bases, and 6 bases lay outside the gene matches. The CDR3: CSAIRDSSYEQYF. The CDR3 DNA reads TGCAGCGCCATCCGGGACAGCTCCTACGAGCAGTACTTC.

This chain links TRBV5-1 with TRBJ2-7; TRBD2 is a possible D gene (5 bases). Germline values: CDR1 SGHRS, CDR2 YFSETQ. The CDR3 length is 13 residues. With 4 bases removed from V and 1 base from J, the gap between germline ends came to 9 bases. For the CDR3, the DNA is TGCGCCAGCAGCGGGAGCAGTTCCTACGAGCAGTACTTC. This translates into CASSGSSSYEQYF.

V and J are TRBV29-1 and TRBJ2-3; 7 nucleotides agree with TRBD1. Germline V gene data show CDR1 as SQVTM and CDR2 as ANQGSEA. This CDR3 contains 15 residues. The V gene end was trimmed by 3 bases and the J gene end by 2 bases; junction bases not matched to a gene: 8. CDR3 protein: CSVEYRDSYTDTQYF. The CDR3 DNA reads as TGCAGCGTTGAGTACCGGGACAGCTACACAGATACGCAGTATTTT.

V usage is TRBV10-3 and J usage is TRBJ1-3, with TRBD1 matching 9 bases. The length of the CDR3 is 15 residues. V shed 6 bases, J shed 1 base, and the junction held 4 bases outside the gene matches. Germline V gene lookup returns CDR1 ENHRY and CDR2 SYGVKD. In DNA form, the CDR3 reads TGTGCCATCAGGGGACAGGGTTTTTCTGGAAACACCATATATTTT. Amino acid sequence: CAIRGQGFSGNTIYF.

This clone was detected only once. V gene TRBV4-1 combines with J gene TRBJ2-2; D is ambiguous. V shed 4 bases and J shed 5 bases, with 8 bases lying between them. CDR1 and CDR2 (germline): MGHRA, YSYEKL. CDR3 size: 13 residues. The CDR3 region has the DNA TGCGCCAGCAGCCTTCCTTTGACCGGGGAGCTGTTTTTT. As protein: CASSLPLTGELFF.

The chain carries TRBV11-2 and TRBJ2-2; a possible D gene is TRBD2 (5 bases). Per the germline V gene, CDR1 is SGHAT and CDR2 is FQNNGV. The V end was cut by 1 base, the J end by 1 base, with 7 bases between. This CDR3 has 15 amino acids. The CDR3 bases are TGTGCCAGCAGCTTAGCCGCGGGGAACACCGGGGAGCTGTTTTTT. It yields the protein CASSLAAGNTGELFF.